The T cell receptor (beta chain) under discussion was sequenced for a study of early T cells in non-severe SARS-CoV-2 infection. In its sample, this clonotype was seen many times. Each CDR3 protein gets one entry after TCRdb re-called the 5' RACE reads with MiXCR. The profile covers more than 90,000 distinct CDR3 sequences, with less than 15% appearing a single time and about 2.1% taken by the ten largest. CDR3 length: 15 amino acids. The V gene lost 0 bases and the J gene lost 8 bases, with 13 bases spanning the gap. Germline values: CDR1 MNHEY, CDR2 SVGAGI. V and J are TRBV6-5 and TRBJ1-4; D ambiguous. Sequencing was carried out using whole blood. The source of this sequence is an adult who was a healthcare worker with PCR-confirmed SARS-CoV-2 infection or an uninfected control (not recorded which). In nucleotides, the CDR3 is TGTGCCAGCAGTTACTCCCCCGGGCTGGTGGAAAAACTGTTTTTT. It is translated as CASSYSPGLVEKLFF.